Listed below are T cell receptor beta chains from one sample, sequenced in a study of tumor-infiltrating lymphocytes in primary liver carcinoma. TCRdb reprocessed the multiplex PCR reads via MiXCR and lists one record per CDR3 protein. The profile shows 300,000 to 400,000 distinct CDR3 sequences, approximately 64% of them singletons. The source material was peripheral blood. Receptors were obtained from a man in his forties or fifties with primary liver carcinoma and hepatitis B virus infection. CDR3s include the opening cysteine and the closing phenylalanine or tryptophan. Each record gives: CDR3 protein, CDR3 DNA, D gene, clone size, V gene, J gene. The D gene is left open where the match is weak. Clone size appears in some rows only: once, few, many, or a class for an expanded clone.

cdr3_aa: CGSSPPGGDHIQYF
cdr3_nt: TGTGGCAGCAGCCCTCCAGGGGGTGATCACATTCAATACTTC
d_call: TRBD1
clone_size: .
v_call: TRBV11-2
j_call: TRBJ2-4

cdr3_aa: CASSLAGTANTEAFF
cdr3_nt: TGCGCCAGCAGCTTGGCCGGGACAGCTAACACTGAAGCTTTCTTT
d_call: TRBD1
clone_size: few
v_call: TRBV5-1
j_call: TRBJ1-1

cdr3_aa: CASGATLSNTGELFF
cdr3_nt: TGTGCCAGCGGCGCCACCTTGTCGAACACCGGTGAGCTGTTTTTT
d_call: .
clone_size: .
v_call: TRBV11-2
j_call: TRBJ2-2

cdr3_aa: CVSIHRGPPYEQYF
cdr3_nt: TGTGTCAGCATTCACAGGGGGCCCCCCTACGAGCAGTACTTC
d_call: TRBD1
clone_size: .
v_call: TRBV12-3/TRBV12-4
j_call: TRBJ2-7

cdr3_aa: CACSYNGGSDNGQFF
cdr3_nt: TGTGCCTGCAGCTACAACGGGGGTAGCGACAATGGGCAGTTCTTC
d_call: .
clone_size: .
v_call: TRBV11-1
j_call: TRBJ2-1

cdr3_aa: CASSPAPGTDTQYF
cdr3_nt: TGTGCCAGCAGCCCTGCTCCGGGCACAGATACGCAGTATTTT
d_call: .
clone_size: many
v_call: TRBV7-8
j_call: TRBJ2-3

cdr3_aa: CASSPRAGGQETQYF
cdr3_nt: TGTGCCAGCTCACCACGTGCTGGCGGTCAAGAGACCCAGTACTTC
d_call: .
clone_size: .
v_call: TRBV18
j_call: TRBJ2-5

cdr3_aa: CASSLTGQSSYEQYF
cdr3_nt: TGTGCCAGCAGCCTTACCGGCCAGAGCTCCTACGAGCAGTACTTC
d_call: .
clone_size: .
v_call: TRBV7-9
j_call: TRBJ2-7

cdr3_aa: CASSRGQSTDTQYF
cdr3_nt: TGTGCCAGCAGTAGGGGACAGTCCACAGATACGCAGTATTTT
d_call: TRBD1
clone_size: .
v_call: TRBV28
j_call: TRBJ2-3

cdr3_aa: CASSAWGQTNYGYTF
cdr3_nt: TGTGCCAGCAGCGCCTGGGGACAGACTAACTATGGCTACACCTTC
d_call: TRBD1
clone_size: few
v_call: TRBV7-9
j_call: TRBJ1-2

cdr3_aa: CASSIPGQGNNEQFF
cdr3_nt: TGTGCCAGCAGCATTCCGGGACAGGGAAACAATGAGCAGTTCTTC
d_call: TRBD1
clone_size: few
v_call: TRBV7-9
j_call: TRBJ2-1

cdr3_aa: CASGPTDKGKLFF
cdr3_nt: TGCGCCAGCGGTCCGACAGACAAAGGAAAACTGTTTTTT
d_call: .
clone_size: .
v_call: TRBV10-2
j_call: TRBJ1-4

cdr3_aa: CASSLDAGIYTEAFF
cdr3_nt: TGTGCCAGCAGCTTAGATGCCGGCATCTACACTGAAGCTTTCTTT
d_call: .
clone_size: .
v_call: TRBV11-2
j_call: TRBJ1-1

cdr3_aa: CASSLLPYTEAFF
cdr3_nt: TGTGCCAGTAGCTTATTACCCTACACTGAAGCTTTCTTT
d_call: .
clone_size: .
v_call: TRBV11-2
j_call: TRBJ1-1

cdr3_aa: CASSPTGNYGYTF
cdr3_nt: TGTGCCAGCAGCCCGACAGGAAACTATGGCTACACCTTC
d_call: .
clone_size: many
v_call: TRBV11-1
j_call: TRBJ1-2

cdr3_aa: CASTSGVGAVKETQYF
cdr3_nt: TGTGCCAGCACCTCCGGGGTGGGAGCGGTCAAAGAGACCCAGTACTTC
d_call: .
clone_size: once
v_call: TRBV11-2
j_call: TRBJ2-5

cdr3_aa: CASSGGQGNYGYTF
cdr3_nt: TGTGCCAGCAGTGGGGGACAGGGCAACTATGGCTACACCTTC
d_call: TRBD1
clone_size: few
v_call: TRBV25-1
j_call: TRBJ1-2

cdr3_aa: CASSPEWAGGDTHYF
cdr3_nt: TGTGCCAGCAGCCCCGAATGGGCGGGAGGAGATACGCATTATTTT
d_call: TRBD2
clone_size: .
v_call: TRBV11-2
j_call: TRBJ2-3

cdr3_aa: CSLEGTGQTQYF
cdr3_nt: TGCAGCCTAGAAGGGACAGGACAGACGCAGTACTTC
d_call: TRBD1
clone_size: .
v_call: TRBV29-1
j_call: TRBJ2-5

cdr3_aa: CASSYPGQANTEAFF
cdr3_nt: TGTGCCAGCAGTTACCCGGGACAGGCGAACACTGAAGCTTTCTTT
d_call: TRBD1
clone_size: .
v_call: TRBV6-2/TRBV6-3
j_call: TRBJ1-1

cdr3_aa: CASSLGRPNYGYTF
cdr3_nt: TGTGCCAGCAGCTTAGGGCGTCCCAACTATGGCTACACCTTC
d_call: .
clone_size: many
v_call: TRBV5-5
j_call: TRBJ1-2

cdr3_aa: CASIATRETQYF
cdr3_nt: TGTGCCAGCATTGCTACTCGTGAGACTCAGTACTTC
d_call: .
clone_size: .
v_call: TRBV12-3/TRBV12-4
j_call: TRBJ2-5

cdr3_aa: CASSYYRETGELFF
cdr3_nt: TGTGCCAGCAGTTACTACAGGGAGACCGGGGAGCTGTTTTTT
d_call: .
clone_size: .
v_call: TRBV6-6
j_call: TRBJ2-2

cdr3_aa: CASSPGSINEQFF
cdr3_nt: TGTGCCAGCAGCCCGGGCTCCATAAATGAGCAGTTCTTC
d_call: .
clone_size: many
v_call: TRBV12-3/TRBV12-4
j_call: TRBJ2-1

cdr3_aa: CASSPRSFESRDTQYF
cdr3_nt: TGTGCCAGCAGCCCTCGGTCGTTTGAGTCGAGGGATACGCAGTATTTT
d_call: .
clone_size: many
v_call: TRBV5-5
j_call: TRBJ2-3

cdr3_aa: CASSLEGLNQPQHF
cdr3_nt: TGCGCCAGCAGCCTGGAGGGGTTGAATCAGCCCCAGCATTTT
d_call: .
clone_size: .
v_call: TRBV5-1
j_call: TRBJ1-5

cdr3_aa: CASEGLPGIGELFF
cdr3_nt: TGTGCCAGCGAAGGGCTACCAGGCATCGGGGAGCTGTTTTTT
d_call: .
clone_size: .
v_call: TRBV6-1
j_call: TRBJ2-2

cdr3_aa: CASSLQTREQYF
cdr3_nt: TGTGCCAGCAGCCTACAGACCAGAGAGCAGTACTTC
d_call: .
clone_size: .
v_call: TRBV11-2
j_call: TRBJ2-7

cdr3_aa: CASILQGNGEKLFF
cdr3_nt: TGTGCCAGCATTCTACAGGGGAACGGAGAAAAACTGTTTTTT
d_call: TRBD1
clone_size: few
v_call: TRBV12-3/TRBV12-4
j_call: TRBJ1-4

cdr3_aa: CASSLSATTDTQYF
cdr3_nt: TGTGCCAGCAGCTTAAGCGCAACCACAGATACGCAGTATTTT
d_call: .
clone_size: .
v_call: TRBV5-4
j_call: TRBJ2-3

cdr3_aa: CASSPSDQRLQLF
cdr3_nt: TGTGCCAGCAGCCCGTCGGATCAGCGCCTGCAGCTCTTC
d_call: .
clone_size: once
v_call: TRBV11-3
j_call: TRBJ2-1

cdr3_aa: CTNSGGTSGRAYEQYF
cdr3_nt: TGTACCAACAGCGGGGGGACTAGCGGGAGGGCCTACGAGCAGTACTTC
d_call: TRBD2
clone_size: .
v_call: TRBV5-4
j_call: TRBJ2-7

cdr3_aa: CAGSLKRIVYEQYF
cdr3_nt: TGTGCCGGCAGCTTAAAAAGGATCGTCTACGAGCAGTACTTC
d_call: .
clone_size: .
v_call: TRBV11-2
j_call: TRBJ2-7

cdr3_aa: CASSPLRTWEAEQFF
cdr3_nt: TGTGCCAGCAGTCCTCTCCGGACATGGGAGGCTGAGCAGTTCTTC
d_call: .
clone_size: .
v_call: TRBV6-6
j_call: TRBJ2-1

cdr3_aa: CASSMGGELDTQYF
cdr3_nt: TGTGCCAGCAGTATGGGGGGGGAATTAGATACGCAGTATTTT
d_call: TRBD2
clone_size: few
v_call: TRBV12-3/TRBV12-4
j_call: TRBJ2-3

cdr3_aa: CASSPTEGNNQPQHF
cdr3_nt: TGTGCCAGCAGCCCCACCGAAGGGAACAATCAGCCCCAGCATTTT
d_call: .
clone_size: .
v_call: TRBV6-5
j_call: TRBJ1-5

cdr3_aa: CASFRGDRRGSYEQYF
cdr3_nt: TGTGCCAGTTTCAGGGGAGACCGGAGGGGCTCCTACGAGCAGTACTTC
d_call: .
clone_size: .
v_call: TRBV28
j_call: TRBJ2-7

cdr3_aa: CASSQQQATLATNEKLFF
cdr3_nt: TGCGCCAGCAGCCAACAACAGGCGACGCTTGCAACTAATGAAAAACTGTTTTTT
d_call: .
clone_size: few
v_call: TRBV4-1
j_call: TRBJ1-4

cdr3_aa: CASGHPGLAGGPNRFEHYF
cdr3_nt: TGCGCCAGCGGCCACCCGGGACTAGCGGGAGGGCCAAATAGGTTCGAGCACTACTTC
d_call: TRBD2
clone_size: .
v_call: TRBV4-1
j_call: TRBJ2-7

cdr3_aa: CASKQGRGEQYF
cdr3_nt: TGTGCCAGTAAACAGGGGAGAGGGGAGCAGTACTTC
d_call: TRBD1
clone_size: .
v_call: TRBV19
j_call: TRBJ2-7

cdr3_aa: CASIPQQRLQNKETYEQYF
cdr3_nt: TGTGCCAGCATCCCGCAACAGAGGCTCCAGAACAAGGAAACCTACGAGCAGTACTTC
d_call: .
clone_size: .
v_call: TRBV7-8
j_call: TRBJ2-7

cdr3_aa: CASSEVPYNSPLHF
cdr3_nt: TGCGCCAGCAGCGAGGTCCCCTATAATTCACCCCTCCACTTT
d_call: .
clone_size: .
v_call: TRBV4-1
j_call: TRBJ1-6

cdr3_aa: CASRSGLAVAKNIQYF
cdr3_nt: TGTGCCAGCAGGTCCGGACTAGCGGTAGCCAAAAACATTCAGTACTTC
d_call: TRBD2
clone_size: .
v_call: TRBV6-5
j_call: TRBJ2-4

cdr3_aa: CAGGLNSLSYEQFF
cdr3_nt: TGTGCCGGCGGCTTAAACAGCCTCTCCTACGAGCAGTTCTTC
d_call: .
clone_size: .
v_call: TRBV11-2
j_call: TRBJ2-1

cdr3_aa: CSMKGGTEAFF
cdr3_nt: TGCAGCATGAAGGGGGGCACTGAAGCTTTCTTT
d_call: .
clone_size: .
v_call: TRBV20-1
j_call: TRBJ1-1

cdr3_aa: CAWGREPAYEQYF
cdr3_nt: TGTGCCTGGGGGCGGGAGCCCGCCTACGAGCAGTACTTC
d_call: TRBD2
clone_size: .
v_call: TRBV30
j_call: TRBJ2-7

cdr3_aa: CASSFGQVGSGANVLTF
cdr3_nt: TGTGCCAGCAGTTTCGGACAGGTTGGCTCTGGGGCCAACGTCCTGACTTTC
d_call: TRBD1
clone_size: .
v_call: TRBV12-3/TRBV12-4
j_call: TRBJ2-6

cdr3_aa: CASSQMEDTEAFF
cdr3_nt: TGTGCCAGCAGCCAGATGGAAGACACTGAAGCTTTCTTT
d_call: .
clone_size: few
v_call: TRBV14
j_call: TRBJ1-1

cdr3_aa: CASSLPGGAKKIQYF
cdr3_nt: TGTGCCAGCAGTCTCCCAGGGGGCGCAAAAAAAATCCAGTACTTC
d_call: TRBD1
clone_size: .
v_call: TRBV12-3/TRBV12-4
j_call: TRBJ2-4

cdr3_aa: CASSYIGIDGYTF
cdr3_nt: TGTGCCAGCAGTTACATTGGTATAGATGGCTACACCTTC
d_call: .
clone_size: many
v_call: TRBV6-2/TRBV6-3
j_call: TRBJ1-2

cdr3_aa: CASSFSSQETQYF
cdr3_nt: TGTGCCAGCAGCTTTTCTTCGCAAGAGACCCAGTACTTC
d_call: .
clone_size: many
v_call: TRBV11-2
j_call: TRBJ2-5

cdr3_aa: CASTVQGEGPQHF
cdr3_nt: TGTGCCAGCACCGTACAAGGGGAGGGGCCCCAGCATTTT
d_call: .
clone_size: .
v_call: TRBV2
j_call: TRBJ1-5

cdr3_aa: CAIRSSDRSYNEQFF
cdr3_nt: TGTGCCATCAGGTCTAGCGATCGCTCCTACAATGAGCAGTTCTTC
d_call: .
clone_size: many
v_call: TRBV10-3
j_call: TRBJ2-1

cdr3_aa: CATKLAGQYNEQFF
cdr3_nt: TGTGCCACAAAACTAGCGGGCCAATACAATGAGCAGTTCTTC
d_call: TRBD2
clone_size: few
v_call: TRBV6-1
j_call: TRBJ2-1